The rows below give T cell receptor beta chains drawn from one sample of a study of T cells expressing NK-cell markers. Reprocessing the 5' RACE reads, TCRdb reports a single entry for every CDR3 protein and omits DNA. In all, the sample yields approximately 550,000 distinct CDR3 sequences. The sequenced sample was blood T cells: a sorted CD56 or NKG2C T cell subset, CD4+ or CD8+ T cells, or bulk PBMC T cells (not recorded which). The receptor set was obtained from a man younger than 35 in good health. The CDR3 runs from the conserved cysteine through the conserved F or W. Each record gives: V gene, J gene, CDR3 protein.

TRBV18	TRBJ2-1	CASSPRGASEYNEQFF
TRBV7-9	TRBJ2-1	CASSLGLAGDDEQFF
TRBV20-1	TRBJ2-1	CSARDPGTSPRPQFF
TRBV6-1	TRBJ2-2	CASSEGHQYYTGELFF
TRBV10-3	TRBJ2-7	CAIRKTGTERSEQYF
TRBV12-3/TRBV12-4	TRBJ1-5	CASSLGSFWGDQPQHF
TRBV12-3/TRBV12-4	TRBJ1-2	CASSGGRQGGYTF
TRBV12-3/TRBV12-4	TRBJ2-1	CASSLGWKGNYNEQFF
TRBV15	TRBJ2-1	CATSRNRGGKGGEQFF
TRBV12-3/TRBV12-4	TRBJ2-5	CASSSQDRASETQYF
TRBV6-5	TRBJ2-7	CASSLGDGGFYEQYF
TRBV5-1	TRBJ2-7	CASSPRMRTPSYEQYF
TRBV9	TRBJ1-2	CASSAGGLGGYTF
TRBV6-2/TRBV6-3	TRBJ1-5	CASRPRQGAYNQPQHF
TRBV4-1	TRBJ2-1	CASSQMDWSSYNEQFF
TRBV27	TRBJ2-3	CASSPPSTADTQYF
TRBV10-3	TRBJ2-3	CAISAGLAGGEADTQYF
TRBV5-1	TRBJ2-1	CASSLGQPADEQFF
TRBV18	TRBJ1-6	CASSPVHSSSSYNSPLHF
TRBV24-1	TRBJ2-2	CATSDAGQRNTGELFF
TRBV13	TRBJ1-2	CASSLIMEYGYTF